This TCR beta chain was retrieved from a study of blood T cell repertoires in COVID-19. Study context: Samples came from the United States, Italy and Spain, spanning acute and convalescent COVID-19. From T cells, B-cell-depleted T cells, or PBMCs came the material, which was cDNA or gDNA.

Per the original methods: Nucleated cell counts were estimated from reference gene primer amplification. Clones were sequenced by immunoSEQ multiplex PCR, and TCRdb holds only the in-frame ones, with some missing. V and J calls and clone size are given by that table; D and trimming were obtained from the DNA. Seen here are 35,000 to 40,000 clones, approximately 87% observed once, and the top ten hold 9.5% to 13%. The germline CDR1 and CDR2 sequences are SNHLY and FYNNEI. Trimming shortened V by 3 bases and J by 2 bases, and 6 bases separated the two germline ends. The CDR3 has 13 residues. This receptor was identified in a man aged 65 to 79 with acute or convalescent COVID-19. The chain links TRBV2 to TRBJ2-3, with D hard to call. Sequenced input: peripheral blood. The CDR3 here is CASSERPTDTQYF. The CDR3 DNA follows: TGTGCCAGCAGTGAGAGGCCCACAGATACGCAGTATTTT. The full variable domain, with the rest looked up from reference TRBV2 and TRBJ2-3, is EPEVTQTPSHQVTQMGQEVILRCVPISNHLYFYWYRQILGQKVEFLVSFYNNEISEKSEIFDDQFSVERPDGSNFTLKIRSTKLEDSAMYFCASSERPTDTQYFGPGTRLTVL.